This T cell receptor beta chain was sequenced in a study of regulatory T cells in long-lasting Graves disease. Across the study: Graves' patients, diagnosed recently, had received antithyroid drugs under 3 months.

Germline V lookup: CDR1 SNHLY, CDR2 FYNNEI. V dropped 5 bases and J dropped 5 bases, with 16 bases sitting between them. The CDR3 extends over 14 amino acids. A word on this clonotype: Its antigen is unidentified.

CDR3-region Arm-PCR and iRepertoire HTBI primers produced the TCR beta libraries. From the multiplex PCR reads, TCRdb called clonotypes with MiXCR, one entry per CDR3 protein. Among roughly 510,000 distinct CDR3 sequences, about 15% were seen once, and the ten largest hold around 13%. This sample's time point: newly diagnosed GD, antithyroid drugs for less than 3 months. With RNA extracted from PBMCs as input, the TCR library was made. Whole-study results and caveats: Persistent disease was associated with favored TRBV28 usage and with favored use of TRBJ1-2 and TRBJ2-5. It is possible that accuracy was reduced by the small size of the sample.

This sample also belongs to another study, concerning T cells in Graves' hyperthyroidism and ophthalmopathy. That source notes: The model foresaw ophthalmopathy a median 6.5 months prior to onset.

The material sequenced was peripheral blood mononuclear cells (PBMCs), taken at new diagnosis, from a patient treated with antithyroid drugs. The rearrangement joins TRBV2 to TRBJ2-7; TRBD2 is a possible D gene (5 bases). The receptor was isolated from a man between 18 and 35 years old with Graves disease. CDR3 sequence (DNA): TGTGCCAGCAGTCACGGGGTTTATGAGGACGAGCAGTACTTC. As protein: CASSHGVYEDEQYF.